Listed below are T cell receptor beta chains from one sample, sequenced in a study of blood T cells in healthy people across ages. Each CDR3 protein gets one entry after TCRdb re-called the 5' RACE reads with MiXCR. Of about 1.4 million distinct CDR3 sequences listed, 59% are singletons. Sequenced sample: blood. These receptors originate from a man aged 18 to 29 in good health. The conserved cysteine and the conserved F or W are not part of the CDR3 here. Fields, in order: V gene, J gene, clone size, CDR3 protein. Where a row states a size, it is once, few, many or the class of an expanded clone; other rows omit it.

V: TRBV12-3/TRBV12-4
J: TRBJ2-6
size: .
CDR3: ASSQIRVGANVLT

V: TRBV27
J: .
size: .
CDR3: ATEDRVEETQY

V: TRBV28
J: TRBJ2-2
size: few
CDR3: ASSEGRVNTGELF

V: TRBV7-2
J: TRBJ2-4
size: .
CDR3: ASSHERPGTGIAKNIQY

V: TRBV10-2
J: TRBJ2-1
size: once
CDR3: ASLGLYNEQF

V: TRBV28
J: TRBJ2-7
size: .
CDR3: ASSLSAGVGEQY

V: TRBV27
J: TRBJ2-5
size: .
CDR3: ASSPGTGYQETQY

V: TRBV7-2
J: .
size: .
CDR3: ANGDGVYEQY

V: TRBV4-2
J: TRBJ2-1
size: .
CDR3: ASNPVPGLEHNEQF

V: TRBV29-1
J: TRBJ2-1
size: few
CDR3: SVEDLGERNEQF

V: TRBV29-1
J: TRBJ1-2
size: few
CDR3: SVEVPGNYGYT

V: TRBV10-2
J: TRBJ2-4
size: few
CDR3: ASSGTVENIQY

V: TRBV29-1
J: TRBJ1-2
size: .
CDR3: SVGDSGGHT

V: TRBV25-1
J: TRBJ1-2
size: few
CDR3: ASSEPGQSYGYT

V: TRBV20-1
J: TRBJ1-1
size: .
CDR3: SAKAGREAF

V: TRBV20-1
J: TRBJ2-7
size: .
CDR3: SAAARFYEQY

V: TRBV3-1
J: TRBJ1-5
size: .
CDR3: ASSPGGTAGRNQH

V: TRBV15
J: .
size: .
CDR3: ATSRDGDPGETQY

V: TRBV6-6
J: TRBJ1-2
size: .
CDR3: ASSSGFNNYGYT

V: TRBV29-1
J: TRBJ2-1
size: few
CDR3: SSEGNEQF

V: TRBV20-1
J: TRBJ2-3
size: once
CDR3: SAPKLAGSTDTQY

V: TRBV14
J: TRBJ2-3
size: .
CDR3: ASSNGLVADTQY

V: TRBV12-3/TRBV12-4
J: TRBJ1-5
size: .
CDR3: ASSPRQVNQPQH

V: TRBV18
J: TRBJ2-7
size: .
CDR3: ASSPPAGAHSSYEQY

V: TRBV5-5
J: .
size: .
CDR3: ASTPGRGQAGEQY

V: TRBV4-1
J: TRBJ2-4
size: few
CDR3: ASSQAGTKNIQY

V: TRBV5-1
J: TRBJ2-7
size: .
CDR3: ASSLSASEQY

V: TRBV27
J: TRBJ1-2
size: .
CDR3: ASSLRAGYGYT

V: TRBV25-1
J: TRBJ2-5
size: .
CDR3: ASSELGLAGVETQY

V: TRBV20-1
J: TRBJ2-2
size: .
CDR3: SARAGTGGIGELF

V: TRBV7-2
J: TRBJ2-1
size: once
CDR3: ASSYDGSHPNNEQF

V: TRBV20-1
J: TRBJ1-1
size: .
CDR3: SARDPGGSGEAF

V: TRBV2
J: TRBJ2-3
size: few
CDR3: ATTPGVATDTQY

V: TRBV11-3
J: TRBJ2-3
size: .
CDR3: ASSLGTSGETTDTQY

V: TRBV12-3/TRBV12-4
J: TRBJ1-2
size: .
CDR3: ASSPTGLNGYT

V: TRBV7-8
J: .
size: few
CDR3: ASSLGTGLAGGLHEQY

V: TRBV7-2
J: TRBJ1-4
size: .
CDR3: ASSLGVGAPNEKLF

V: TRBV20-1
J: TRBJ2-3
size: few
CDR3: SASVGKSSTDTQY

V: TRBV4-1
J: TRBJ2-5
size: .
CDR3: ASSQVTGGLRETQY

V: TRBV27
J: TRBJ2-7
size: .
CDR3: ASSLRPLTGNLGEQY

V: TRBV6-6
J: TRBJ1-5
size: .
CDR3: ASTRTEGNQPQH

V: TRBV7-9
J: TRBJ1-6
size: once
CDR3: ASSTWTGAYNSPLH